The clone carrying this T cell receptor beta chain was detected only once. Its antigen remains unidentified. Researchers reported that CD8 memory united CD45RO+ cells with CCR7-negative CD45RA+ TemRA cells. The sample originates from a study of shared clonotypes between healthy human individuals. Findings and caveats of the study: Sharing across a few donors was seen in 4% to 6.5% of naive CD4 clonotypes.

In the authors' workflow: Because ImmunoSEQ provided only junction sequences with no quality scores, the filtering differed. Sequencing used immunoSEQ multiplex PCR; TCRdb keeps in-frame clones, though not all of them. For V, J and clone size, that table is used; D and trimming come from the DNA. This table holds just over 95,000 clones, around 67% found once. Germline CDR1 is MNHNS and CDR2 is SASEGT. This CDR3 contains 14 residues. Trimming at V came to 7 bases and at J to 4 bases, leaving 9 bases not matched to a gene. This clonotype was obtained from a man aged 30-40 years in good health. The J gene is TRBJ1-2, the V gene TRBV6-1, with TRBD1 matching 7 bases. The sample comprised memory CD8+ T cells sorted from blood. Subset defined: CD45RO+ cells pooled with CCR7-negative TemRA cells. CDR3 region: CASKSLDRIYGYTF. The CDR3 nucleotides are TGTGCCAGCAAGTCGCTGGACAGGATCTATGGCTACACCTTC.